Listed here are 28 T cell receptor beta chains from one sample, sequenced in a study of blood T cell repertoires in COVID-19. The repertoire was sequenced with immunoSEQ multiplex PCR; TCRdb's copy has only in-frame clones and lacks some. Found here are about 81,000 clones, around three quarters of them singletons; the top ten hold around 4%. Sequenced: peripheral blood. These receptors originate from a woman in her forties or fifties with acute or convalescent COVID-19.

V is TRBV19 and J is TRBJ1-2, with D possibly being TRBD1 (6 bases). Germline loops: CDR1 LNHDA, CDR2 SQIVND (reference sequence). V was clipped by 7 bases and J by 3 bases, with 9 bases between them. This CDR3 is built from 12 residues. The CDR3 nucleotides read TGTGCCAGTAAGACAGGCTACTATGGCTACACCTTC. Encoded protein: CASKTGYYGYTF.

J is TRBJ1-4 and V is TRBV5-1; D is ambiguous. V was pared by 3 bases and J by 5 bases, with 8 bases between. This CDR3 comprises 13 residues. Germline V gene sequence: CDR1 SGHRS, CDR2 YFSETQ. The CDR3 is CASSSLENEKLFF. DNA for the CDR3: TGCGCCAGCAGCTCTCTCGAGAATGAAAAACTGTTTTTT.

This rearrangement joins TRBV19 to TRBJ1-5; D ambiguous. The V gene's germline CDR1 is LNHDA and CDR2 SQIVND (reference sequence). V lost 1 base, J lost 3 bases, and 4 bases lay in between. The CDR3 is made up of 13 amino acids. The CDR3 loop reads CASSIGHNQPQHF. In DNA form, the CDR3 reads TGTGCCAGTAGTATAGGACACAATCAGCCCCAGCATTTT.

The chain combines TRBV6-5 with TRBJ1-2, with 9 nucleotides matching TRBD1. CDR3 length equals 15 residues. Germline V gives CDR1 MNHEY, CDR2 SVGAGI. The V gene end was trimmed by 6 bases and the J gene end by 6 bases; junction bases not matched to a gene: 11. This chain's CDR3 is CASRVEGQGVHGYTF. CDR3 coding DNA: TGTGCCAGCAGGGTGGAGGGACAGGGCGTACATGGCTACACCTTC.

The V call is TRBV4-3, the J call TRBJ1-4, with TRBD1 matching over 7 bases. V lost 4 bases, J lost 4 bases, and 9 bases stayed unmatched. The CDR3 runs 16 residues. Germline-derived CDR1 and CDR2 are LGHNA and YSLEER. The CDR3 region is CASSLNTGVDNEKLFF. The CDR3 DNA reads as TGCGCCAGCAGCCTGAATACAGGGGTCGATAATGAAAAACTGTTTTTT.

The gene calls are TRBV3-1 (or the pseudogene TRBV3-2) and TRBJ2-3; tentative D call: TRBD2 (6 bases). Germline V gene lookup returns CDR1 LGHDT and CDR2 YNNKEL (reference sequence). The germline V and J ends were trimmed by 0 bases and 5 bases, with 12 bases remaining between them. This CDR3 is 15 amino acids long. The CDR3 DNA is TGTGCCAGCAGCCAAGATCCACTAGCCATAGATACGCAGTATTTT. Amino acid sequence: CASSQDPLAIDTQYF.

With respect to this clone: This sample also contains other DNA sequences that code for the same CDR3. The rearrangement links TRBV3-1 (or the pseudogene TRBV3-2) to TRBJ1-3, with D unresolved. Trimming pared 8 bases from V and 2 bases from J, leaving 10 bases between. The CDR3 sequence is 13 residues long. Germline CDR1 reads LGHDT; CDR2 reads YNNKEL (reference sequence). CDR3 sequence reads: CASRRGPGNTIYF. The CDR3 coding sequence is TGTGCCAGCCGGCGAGGGCCTGGAAACACCATATATTTT.

This chain uses TRBV5-5 with TRBJ2-7; the D gene is possibly TRBD1 (6 bases). Germline V gene lookup returns CDR1 SGHKS and CDR2 YYEKEE (reference sequence). The CDR3 has 16 residues. The ends were cut back, 0 bases at V and 3 bases at J, with 16 bases in the middle. The CDR3 DNA is TGTGCCAGCAGCTTGGAGGGGCAGGGGAGAGGCTACGAGCAGTACTTC. Amino acids: CASSLEGQGRGYEQYF.

The V and J genes are TRBV3-1 (or the pseudogene TRBV3-2) and TRBJ2-7; TRBD1 might be the D (6 bases). Germline CDR1 is LGHDT and CDR2 is YNNKEL (reference sequence). The CDR3 covers 14 residues. Trimming stripped 6 bases from V and 4 bases from J, with 16 bases between. Here the CDR3 reads CASSPGTRTYEQYF. The CDR3 nucleotides are TGTGCCAGCAGTCCCGGGACACGAACATACGAGCAGTACTTC.

The table lists this clone with a count of one. V is TRBV9 and J is TRBJ2-7; 8 bases fit TRBD1. Unmatched junction bases numbered 5, after V lost 1 base and J lost 5 bases. This CDR3 is built from 14 residues. CDR1 SGDLS and CDR2 YYNGEE come from the germline V gene. The CDR3 spells CASSVTGGSDEQYF. Here the CDR3 DNA reads TGTGCCAGCAGCGTAACAGGGGGTAGCGACGAGCAGTACTTC. The whole variable domain, remainder taken from reference TRBV9 and TRBJ2-7, is DSGVTQTPKHLITATGQRVTLRCSPRSGDLSVYWYQQSLDQGLQFLIQYYNGEERAKGNILERFSAQQFPDLHSELNLSSLELGDSALYFCASSVTGGSDEQYFGPGTRLTVT.

The rearrangement links TRBV12-3 or TRBV12-4 to TRBJ1-1, with D uncertain. V shed 1 base and J shed 8 bases, with 8 bases lying between them. The CDR3 is 12 amino acids. The CDR3: CASSLEEREAFF. CDR3 DNA: TGTGCCAGCAGTTTAGAGGAGAGGGAAGCTTTCTTT.

This chain uses TRBV4-3 with TRBJ2-1; no firm D call. The ends were cut back, 0 bases at V and 0 bases at J, with 6 bases in the middle. This CDR3 is built from 15 residues. CDR1 LGHNA and CDR2 YSLEER come from the germline V gene. CDR3 amino acids: CASSQDRSSYNEQFF. Written as DNA, the CDR3 is TGCGCCAGCAGCCAAGACCGGAGCTCCTACAATGAGCAGTTCTTC.

V and J are TRBV6-1 and TRBJ1-6, with D uncertain. Trimming shortened V by 1 base and J by 10 bases, and 14 bases separated the two germline ends. This CDR3 has 15 amino acids. Germline CDR1 and CDR2: MNHNS and SASEGT. The CDR3 bases are TGTGCCAGCAGTGAAGACCCCCCGGGGATCTCACCCCTCCACTTT. This sequence encodes CASSEDPPGISPLHF.

The genes are TRBV2 and TRBJ1-6; D gene uncertain. Trimming took off 7 bases at V and 7 bases at J, with 11 bases between the two ends. This CDR3 region has 13 residues. Germline CDR1 and CDR2: SNHLY and FYNNEI. In nucleotides, the CDR3 is TGTGCCAGCACCCCTAGGCTAAATTCACCCCTCCACTTT. It specifies CASTPRLNSPLHF. The full variable domain, completed using reference TRBV2 and TRBJ1-6, is EPEVTQTPSHQVTQMGQEVILRCVPISNHLYFYWYRQILGQKVEFLVSFYNNEISEKSEIFDDQFSVERPDGSNFTLKIRSTKLEDSAMYFCASTPRLNSPLHFGNGTRLTVT.

V is TRBV7-2 and J is TRBJ1-2; D possibly corresponds to TRBD1 (6 bases). The V end was cut by 1 base, the J end by 7 bases, with 13 bases between. CDR1 is SGHTA and CDR2 is FQGNSA in the germline V gene. The CDR3 loop spans 14 amino acids. CDR3 DNA: TGTGCCAGCAGCTTAGAAGGGGGGGCAGGTGGCTACACCTTC. It translates to CASSLEGGAGGYTF.

The V and J genes are TRBV5-6 and TRBJ1-3; weak D call: TRBD1 (5 bases). Germline lookup yields CDR1 SGHDT and CDR2 YYEEEE. The length of the CDR3 is 15 residues. The ends were cut back, 3 bases at V and 0 bases at J, with 10 bases in the middle. This CDR3 reads CASSWGSYSGNTIYF. The CDR3 DNA reads TGTGCCAGCAGCTGGGGCTCGTACTCTGGAAACACCATATATTTT. The full variable domain, rest sourced from reference TRBV5-6 and TRBJ1-3, is DAGVTQSPTHLIKTRGQQVTLRCSPKSGHDTVSWYQQALGQGPQFIFQYYEEEERQRGNFPDRFSGHQFPNYSSELNVNALLLGDSALYLCASSWGSYSGNTIYFGEGSWLTVV.

This clone has a handful of counts. The chain links TRBV19 to TRBJ1-5; unclear D gene. Per germline, CDR1 LNHDA and CDR2 SQIVND (reference sequence). This CDR3 is built from 13 residues. Between the trimmed V and J ends, which lost 10 bases and 7 bases, there was a span of 17 bases. The CDR3, as DNA: TGTGCCACCAAAACTCCGGGAGACCAGCCCCAGCATTTT. Encoded protein: CATKTPGDQPQHF.

The rearrangement joins TRBV9 to TRBJ2-7; 8 nucleotides agree with TRBD2. With 0 bases clipped from V and 6 bases from J, the junction kept 5 bases outside the gene matches. CDR1 SGDLS and CDR2 YYNGEE come from the germline V gene. There are 14 residues in the CDR3. The chain's CDR3 is CASSVAGGGREQYF. In DNA form, the CDR3 reads TGTGCCAGCAGCGTAGCCGGCGGGGGGCGCGAGCAGTACTTC.

The rearrangement joins TRBV27 to TRBJ1-1, with 7 bases matching TRBD1. In germline, CDR1 is MNHEY, CDR2 SMNVEV (reference sequence). The V and J ends lost 5 bases and 0 bases, in that order; junction bases with no gene match: 3. The CDR3 length is 14 residues. DNA for the CDR3: TGTGCCAGCAGTCCGGGACAGCTGAACACTGAAGCTTTCTTT. Its protein is CASSPGQLNTEAFF.

J is TRBJ1-1 and V is TRBV28, with a tentative D call TRBD1 (6 bases). In germline, CDR1 is MDHEN, CDR2 SYDVKM. The V end was cut by 5 bases, the J end by 1 base, with 14 bases between. The CDR3 totals 15 residues. CDR3 DNA sequence: TGTGCCAGCAGTCACCTACAGGGAAGGAACACTGAAGCTTTCTTT. As protein: CASSHLQGRNTEAFF. The whole variable domain, filled in from reference TRBV28 and TRBJ1-1, reads DVKVTQSSRYLVKRTGEKVFLECVQDMDHENMFWYRQDPGLGLRLIYFSYDVKMKEKGDIPEGYSVSREKKERFSLILESASTNQTSMYLCASSHLQGRNTEAFFGQGTRLTVV.

The CDR3 is CASSLVGSPGGETQYF. CDR3 in DNA: TGTGCCAGCAGCTTAGTCGGTTCTCCTGGTGGAGAGACCCAGTACTTC. This chain joins TRBV7-9 and TRBJ2-5; the D is unclear. The length of the CDR3 is 16 residues. CDR1 is SEHNR, CDR2 FQNEAQ, per germline (reference sequence). The germline V and J ends were trimmed by 1 base and 4 bases, with 16 bases remaining between them.

The chain joins TRBV5-6 to TRBJ1-4; TRBD1 matches 8 bases. Unmatched junction bases numbered 9, after V lost 3 bases and J lost 8 bases. The V gene's germline CDR1 is SGHDT and CDR2 YYEEEE. This CDR3 is built from 15 residues. In DNA, the CDR3 is TGTGCCAGCAGCTACGGACAGGGAGGATTCGAAAAACTGTTTTTT. It codes for CASSYGQGGFEKLFF.

The chain couples TRBV10-3 to TRBJ2-2; 9 bases are shared with TRBD1. Germline CDR1 is ENHRY and CDR2 is SYGVKD. V dropped 6 bases and J dropped 4; count of bases not matched to a gene: 0. This CDR3 is 13 amino acids long. The CDR3 region is CAIRTGGTGELFF. The CDR3 coding sequence is TGTGCCATCAGGACAGGGGGCACCGGGGAGCTGTTTTTT.

This chain connects TRBV11-1 to TRBJ2-5; 11 bases agree with TRBD2. The CDR3 spans 16 residues. The germline V gene encodes CDR1 SGHAT and CDR2 FQDESV (reference sequence). V lost 5 bases, J lost 5 bases, and 10 bases stayed unmatched. This CDR3 is CASSPGTSGWVETQYF. The CDR3 nucleotides are TGTGCCAGCAGCCCGGGGACTAGCGGTTGGGTGGAGACCCAGTACTTC.

This sequence joins TRBV4-1 and TRBJ1-1, with D tentatively TRBD1 (5 bases). Trimming shortened V by 3 bases and J by 3 bases, and 20 bases separated the two germline ends. Germline V gives CDR1 MGHRA, CDR2 YSYEKL. This CDR3 is built from 17 residues. The DNA for the CDR3 is TGCGCCAGCAGCCATGCGCATAGGGCAGGGCCTCACACTGAAGCTTTCTTT. It specifies CASSHAHRAGPHTEAFF.

The chain carries TRBV11-3 and TRBJ1-1; 8 nucleotides agree with TRBD1. The V gene end was trimmed by 4 bases and the J gene end by 4 bases; junction bases not matched to a gene: 11. This CDR3 is built from 16 residues. Germline lookup yields CDR1 SGHNT and CDR2 YENEEA. The CDR3 region is CASSSRDRQRGTEAFF. DNA of the CDR3: TGTGCCAGCAGCTCTAGGGACAGGCAGCGGGGCACTGAAGCTTTCTTT.

This clone came up once. The chain carries TRBV5-6 and TRBJ2-1; unclear D gene. CDR1 is SGHDT, CDR2 YYEEEE, per germline. The V end lost 6 bases, the J end lost 7 bases, and 14 bases lay between the germline ends. The CDR3 runs to 13 residues. In nucleotides, the CDR3 is TGTGCCAGCACAGAATGGGCTTTTAATGAGCAGTTCTTC. This codes for CASTEWAFNEQFF.

The chain joins TRBV6-5 to TRBJ2-7; D may be TRBD1 (6 bases). V was trimmed by 6 bases and J by 0 bases, leaving 12 bases between them. Germline assignment: CDR1 MNHEY and CDR2 SVGAGI. The CDR3 consists of 14 residues. CDR3 region: CASSQGPDSYEQYF. The DNA of the CDR3 is TGTGCCAGCAGCCAGGGGCCAGACTCCTACGAGCAGTACTTC.